This TCR beta chain was sequenced for a study of T cells after yellow fever vaccination. Overall study results and limits: Post-booster repertoires contained most primary-vaccination clones again (around 97% CD4, around 89% CD8).

This clonotype was seen at least ten times. As yet, its antigen is unknown. The CDR3 is made up of 13 amino acids. Germline loops: CDR1 SGHTA, CDR2 FQGNSA. Trimming took 6 bases from V and 4 from J, leaving 12 bases between them. TCRdb reprocessed the 5' RACE reads via MiXCR and lists one record per CDR3 protein. The sample lists nearly 300,000 distinct CDR3 sequences; approximately 8% were seen once. This sequence joins TRBV7-2 and TRBJ1-1; weak D call: TRBD1 (5 bases). The sequences come from CD4+ T cells sorted from PBMCs, collected 5 days after the yellow fever booster vaccination. The receptor's source is a man aged 18 to 35 who received the YFV17D yellow fever vaccine. CDR3 bases: TGTGCCAGCAGTTCGGGGCCGGTCACTGAAGCTTTCTTT. Protein: CASSSGPVTEAFF. The full variable domain, with the rest looked up from reference TRBV7-2 and TRBJ1-1, is GAGVSQSPSNKVTEKGKDVELRCDPISGHTALYWYRQSLGQGLEFLIYFQGNSAPDKSGLPSDRFSAERTGGSVSTLTIQRTQQEDSAVYLCASSSGPVTEAFFGQGTRLTVV.